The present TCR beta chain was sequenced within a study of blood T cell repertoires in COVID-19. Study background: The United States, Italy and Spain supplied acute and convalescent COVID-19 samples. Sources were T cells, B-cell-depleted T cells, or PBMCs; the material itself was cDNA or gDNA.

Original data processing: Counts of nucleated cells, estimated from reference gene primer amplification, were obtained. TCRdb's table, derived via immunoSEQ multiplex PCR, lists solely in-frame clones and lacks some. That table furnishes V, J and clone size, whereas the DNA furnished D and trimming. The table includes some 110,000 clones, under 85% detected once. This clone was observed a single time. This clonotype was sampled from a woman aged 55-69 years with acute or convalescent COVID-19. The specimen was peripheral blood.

This CDR3 reads CASSGTGLAETQYF. Here the CDR3 DNA reads TGTGCCAGTAGTGGGACAGGTTTGGCAGAGACCCAGTACTTC. The rearrangement uses TRBV19 and TRBJ2-5, with TRBD1 matching over 8 bases. This CDR3 comprises 14 residues. The V gene's germline CDR1 is LNHDA and CDR2 SQIVND (reference sequence). V was pared by 5 bases and J by 4 bases, with 6 bases of the junction left unmatched.